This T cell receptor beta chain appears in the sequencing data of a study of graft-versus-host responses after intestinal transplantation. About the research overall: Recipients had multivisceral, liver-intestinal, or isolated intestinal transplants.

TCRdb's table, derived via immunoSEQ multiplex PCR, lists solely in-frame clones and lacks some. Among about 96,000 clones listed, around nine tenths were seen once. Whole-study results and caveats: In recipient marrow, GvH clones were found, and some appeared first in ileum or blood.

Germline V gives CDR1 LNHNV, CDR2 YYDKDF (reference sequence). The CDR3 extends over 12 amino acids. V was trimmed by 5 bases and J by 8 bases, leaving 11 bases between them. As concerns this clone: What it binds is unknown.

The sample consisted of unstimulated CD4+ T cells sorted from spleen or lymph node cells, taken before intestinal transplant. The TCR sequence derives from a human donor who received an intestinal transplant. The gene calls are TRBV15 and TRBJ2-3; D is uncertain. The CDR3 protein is CATSPRVGTQYF. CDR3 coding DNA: TGTGCCACCAGCCCCCGGGTGGGTACGCAGTATTTT. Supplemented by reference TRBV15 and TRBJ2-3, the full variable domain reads DAMVIQNPRYQVTQFGKPVTLSCSQTLNHNVMYWYQQKSSQAPKLLFHYYDKDFNNEADTPDNFQSRRPNTSFCFLDIRSPGLGDTAMYLCATSPRVGTQYFGPGTRLTVL.